This TCR beta chain was sequenced during a study of cytomegalovirus exposure and HLA in healthy donors. Study-wide context: The 90 to 150 validation repertoires matched the 666 first-cohort repertoires in platform, a later analysis reported. Study-wide results and limits: TCR beta chains numbering approximately 150 were designated cytomegalovirus-associated.

Produced via immunoSEQ multiplex PCR; TCRdb's table is partial and in-frame only. The profile shows about 140,000 clones, about 91% of them singletons. Looked up from germline, CDR1 is SGHDT and CDR2 is YYEEEE. This CDR3 contains 15 residues. Trimming took off 2 bases at V and 6 bases at J, with 15 bases between the two ends. Separation from the roughly 670-subject first cohort characterized the roughly 120-subject validation cohort, to which the donors belonged. To note about this clone: Antigen specificity is unknown.

The TCR was taken from a woman in her late teens or twenties in good health and CMV-seropositive. The V and J genes are TRBV5-6 and TRBJ2-1; possible D gene TRBD2, 5 bases. Sequencing was carried out using PBMCs. The CDR3 DNA is TGTGCCAGCAGCTTCGGCGGAGAGGGCTCCAATGAGCAGTTCTTC. It yields the protein CASSFGGEGSNEQFF.